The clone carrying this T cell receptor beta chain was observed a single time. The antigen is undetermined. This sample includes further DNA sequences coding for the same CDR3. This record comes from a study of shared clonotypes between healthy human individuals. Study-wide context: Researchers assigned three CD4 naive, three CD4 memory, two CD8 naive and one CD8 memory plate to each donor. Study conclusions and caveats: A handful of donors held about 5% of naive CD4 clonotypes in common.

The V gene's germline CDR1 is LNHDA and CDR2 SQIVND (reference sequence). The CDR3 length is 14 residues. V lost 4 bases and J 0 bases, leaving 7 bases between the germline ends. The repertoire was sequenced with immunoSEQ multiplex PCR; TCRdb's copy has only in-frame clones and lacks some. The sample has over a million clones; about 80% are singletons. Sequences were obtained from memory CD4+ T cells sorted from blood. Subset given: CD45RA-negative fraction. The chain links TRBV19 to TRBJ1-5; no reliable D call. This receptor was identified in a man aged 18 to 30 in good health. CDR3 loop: CASSRQISNQPQHF. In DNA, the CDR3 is TGTGCCAGTAGTAGACAAATTAGCAATCAGCCCCAGCATTTT.